The 8 T cell receptor beta chains presented below share a single source sample, sequenced in a study of shared clonotypes between healthy human individuals. Data came from immunoSEQ multiplex PCR; TCRdb stores just in-frame clones and leaves some out. The sample contains roughly 2.2 million clones, over 90% of which appear only once. Source material: naive CD4+ T cells from PBMCs. The subset is: CD45RA+ positively selected. These receptors all come from a man aged 18 to 29 in good health. Some clones in this sample may be carry-over from other donors' samples.

V usage is TRBV15 and J usage is TRBJ2-5, with D perhaps matching TRBD1 (5 bases). The CDR3 totals 16 residues. Between the trimmed V and J ends, which lost 0 bases and 0 bases, there was a span of 11 bases. CDR1 is LNHNV and CDR2 is YYDKDF in the germline V gene (reference sequence). The CDR3 region is CATSRDPTGHQETQYF. Written as DNA, the CDR3 is TGTGCCACCAGCAGAGACCCAACAGGACACCAAGAGACCCAGTACTTC.

This clone was detected once. This chain joins TRBV30 and TRBJ2-5; 7 bases match TRBD2. V gave up 4 bases and J gave up 1 base; unmatched junction bases: 3. The CDR3 covers 13 residues. Germline CDR1 is GTSNPN and CDR2 is SVGIG (reference sequence). CDR3: CAWNPGGQETQYF. In DNA form, the CDR3 reads TGTGCCTGGAACCCGGGGGGCCAAGAGACCCAGTACTTC.

The chain combines TRBV11-3 with TRBJ2-1; D gene unclear. Trimming stripped 5 bases from V and 0 bases from J, with 14 bases between. CDR3 length: 16 residues. CDR1 and CDR2 (germline): SGHNT, YENEEA. The CDR3 DNA reads as TGTGCCAGCAGCCGCTCTTGGGGAAGCTCCTACAATGAGCAGTTCTTC. Protein product: CASSRSWGSSYNEQFF.

This clone has just a few counts. The V gene is TRBV9, the J gene TRBJ1-1; unclear D gene. This CDR3 spans 14 amino acids. Trimming pared 0 bases from V and 4 bases from J, leaving 10 bases between. In germline, CDR1 is SGDLS, CDR2 YYNGEE. The CDR3 spells CASSVVSRVTEAFF. CDR3 nucleotide sequence: TGTGCCAGCAGCGTAGTTTCGAGGGTCACTGAAGCTTTCTTT.

The chain recombines TRBV4-2 with TRBJ2-1; 11 nucleotides agree with TRBD2. This CDR3 spans 21 amino acids. The trim removed 4 bases at V and 6 bases at J, leaving 23 bases unmatched. Germline V lookup: CDR1 LGHNA, CDR2 YNFKEQ. CDR3 in DNA: TGTGCCAGCAGCCTAAGAGGTGGACTAGCGGGTGGCAGGCTAAAAACCAATGAGCAGTTCTTC. This sequence encodes CASSLRGGLAGGRLKTNEQFF.

The chain links TRBV28 to TRBJ2-3; 11 bases are shared with TRBD2. The germline V gene has CDR1 MDHEN and CDR2 SYDVKM. The trim removed 6 bases at V and 6 bases at J, leaving 14 bases unmatched. This CDR3 is 17 amino acids long. DNA of the CDR3: TGTGCCAGCAGGACTCGCTTGGGTAGCGGGAGGGGGGATACGCAGTATTTT. Protein sequence: CASRTRLGSGRGDTQYF.

This clone was seen a single time. The CDR3 sequence is CASSLGRQGQSGANVLTF. Here the CDR3 DNA reads TGTGCCAGCAGCTTGGGCAGGCAGGGCCAATCTGGGGCCAACGTCCTGACTTTC. The chain is built from TRBV7-2 and TRBJ2-6; TRBD1 might be the D (5 bases). The germline gives CDR1 SGHTA, CDR2 FQGNSA. CDR3 length equals 18 residues. V dropped 3 bases and J dropped 1 base, with 16 bases sitting between them.

This clone was recorded only once. The rearrangement uses TRBV9 and TRBJ2-1; no clear D. There are 14 residues in the CDR3. The germline V and J ends were trimmed by 0 bases and 7 bases, with 11 bases remaining between them. Germline V gene sequence: CDR1 SGDLS, CDR2 YYNGEE. The CDR3 spells CASSVGPAQNEQFF. The CDR3 DNA is TGTGCCAGCAGCGTAGGTCCAGCGCAGAATGAGCAGTTCTTC.